Many counts were recorded for the clone carrying this T cell receptor beta chain. The target antigen is unknown. The data originate from a study of T cells in Graves' hyperthyroidism and ophthalmopathy. Notes on the study in general: Most thyroid clonotypes expanded above 0.001 appeared in blood too.

Stable Graves' hyperthyroidism denoted no ophthalmopathy progression over 18 months. Exclusion of a patient resulted from uncontrolled infection, other autoimmune disease, pregnancy or lactation. Germline V gene lookup returns CDR1 MGHRA and CDR2 YSYEKL. The CDR3 has 15 residues. Trimming shortened V by 0 bases and J by 1 base, and 10 bases separated the two germline ends. RNA transcripts provided the source from which TCR beta CDR3 regions were amplified. When the TCR CDR3 underwent first-round RT-PCR, the HTBI primer set was used. MiXCR, run by TCRdb on the multiplex PCR reads, gives a single entry per CDR3 protein. Among more than 40,000 distinct CDR3 sequences, 49% were seen once, and the ten largest hold about 30%.

The V and J genes are TRBV4-1 and TRBJ2-7, with D uncertain. Sequenced input: peripheral blood or thyroid tissue (not recorded which). The TCR was taken from a woman in her fifties or sixties with Graves' hyperthyroidism. The CDR3 region has the DNA TGCGCCAGCAGCCAAGATCCCTTCCGGTCCTACGAGCAGTACTTC. It specifies CASSQDPFRSYEQYF.